This is a list of T cell receptor beta chains from one sample in a study of OX40 agonist ivuxolimab in advanced cancers. Clones were sequenced by immunoSEQ multiplex PCR, and TCRdb holds only the in-frame ones, with some missing. This table has under 150,000 clones, 85% to 90% appearing once. The sample in question was CD4+ or CD8+ T cells sorted from blood, obtained in a trial of the OX40 agonist ivuxolimab. These TCRs come from an adult with an advanced solid tumor such as melanoma, head and neck, liver or kidney cancer. Both conserved end residues are trimmed from each CDR3.

TRBV5-6	12	ASSFRQPNEKLF
TRBV7-2	13	ASSQSGQGHQPQH
TRBV5-1	13	ASSGGQGANEKLF
TRBV2	12	ATSGTGHTDTQY
TRBV7-2	17	ASSLARVGQSPSGNTIY
TRBV4-3	11	ASSQGQGETQY
TRBV4-3	11	ASSQERDGKLF
TRBV28	13	ASNGRIISNQPQH
TRBV5-4	14	ASSGGLAGVYNEQF
TRBV13	12	ASSSRHAGDTIY
TRBV28	12	ASSSPPSQYEQY
TRBV30	11	AWSTGGETPQH
TRBV11-2	13	ASSLREGSYNEQF
TRBV19	12	ASSTGQGTETQY
TRBV4-1	14	ASSQGAISGANVLT
TRBV10-3	10	ATGPGQETQY
TRBV7-2	11	ASSRGRQETQY
TRBV5-1	12	ASSGGQGTGELF
TRBV7-2	13	ASNEAGGRSYEQY
TRBV2	13	ASSGQGPSNQPQH
TRBV29-1	13	SVEEALGARNIQY
TRBV28	14	ASSPPGQGSPDTQY
TRBV19	16	ASSTQGAGGRSYNEQF
TRBV7-9	15	ASSLGAGQTSNYGYT